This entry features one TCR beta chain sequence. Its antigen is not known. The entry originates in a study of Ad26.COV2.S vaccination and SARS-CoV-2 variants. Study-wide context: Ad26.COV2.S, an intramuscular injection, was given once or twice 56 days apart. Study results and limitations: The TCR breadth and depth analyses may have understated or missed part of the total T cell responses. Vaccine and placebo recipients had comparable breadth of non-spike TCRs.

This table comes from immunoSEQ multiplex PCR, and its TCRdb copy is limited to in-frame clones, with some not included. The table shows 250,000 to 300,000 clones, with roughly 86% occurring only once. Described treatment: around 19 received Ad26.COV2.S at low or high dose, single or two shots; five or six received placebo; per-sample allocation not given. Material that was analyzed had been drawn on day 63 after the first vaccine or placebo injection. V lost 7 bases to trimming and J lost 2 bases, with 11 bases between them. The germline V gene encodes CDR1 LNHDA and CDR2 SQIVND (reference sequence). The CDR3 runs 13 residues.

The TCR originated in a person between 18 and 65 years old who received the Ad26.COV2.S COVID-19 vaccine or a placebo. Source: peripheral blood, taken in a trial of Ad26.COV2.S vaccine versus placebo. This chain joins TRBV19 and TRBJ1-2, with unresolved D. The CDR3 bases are TGTGCCAGTAATGGGCAGACAAACTATGGCTACACCTTC. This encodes CASNGQTNYGYTF.